A selection of T cell receptor beta chains follows, all from one sample in a study of control samples from healthy donors and cancer patients. Using immunoSEQ multiplex PCR, the repertoire was profiled, and TCRdb retains in-frame clones only, with some absent. The repertoire holds roughly 170,000 clones, with approximately 94% as singletons. The sample consisted of blood. These TCRs come from a young woman in good health. Each CDR3 is given with its conserved first and last residue. A D gene is named only where the DNA matches it firmly. Only some rows state a clone size, as once, few, many or a class for expanded clones.

-	TRBJ2-3	-	TRBV4-1	TGCGCCAGCAGCCAAGGGTCTAGCCTCGCAGATACGCAGTATTTT	CASSQGSSLADTQYF
-	TRBJ2-2	-	TRBV2	TGTGCCAGCAGTGGAGTGGGGATTACCGGGGAGCTGTTTTTT	CASSGVGITGELFF
TRBD1	TRBJ2-7	once	TRBV14	TGTGCCAGCAGCCCTTGGGGGACAGCCACCTACGAGCAGTACTTC	CASSPWGTATYEQYF
-	TRBJ1-4	-	TRBV28	TGTGCCAGCAGTTTGGATGGGTGGGGCGTTAATGAAAAACTGTTTTTT	CASSLDGWGVNEKLFF
TRBD1	TRBJ1-6	-	TRBV19	TGTGCCAGCTCCGACAGGGGGAATTCACCCCTCCACTTT	CASSDRGNSPLHF
-	TRBJ2-5	-	TRBV20-1	TGCAGTGCATGGGACATAGAGACCCGGTACTTC	CSAWDIETRYF
-	TRBJ2-4	-	TRBV13	TGTGCCAGCAGCTTAGGGGCCTGGAGGGGTTCGTCAGTAGGTCTAGCCAAAAACATTCAGTACTTC	CASSLGAWRGSSVGLAKNIQYF
-	TRBJ2-1	-	TRBV10-3	TGTGCCATCAGTGAGGGGGGAGAGCCCAATGAGCAGTTCTTC	CAISEGGEPNEQFF
TRBD2	TRBJ2-7	few	TRBV2	TGTGCCAGCAGGGGTCTTAATAGCGGGATCGGCCTAGGGGAGCAGTACTTC	CASRGLNSGIGLGEQYF
-	TRBJ1-2	once	TRBV12-5	TGTGCTAGTGGTTTGGTACACCCGGCCTATGGCTACACCTTC	CASGLVHPAYGYTF
TRBD1	TRBJ2-5	-	TRBV6-2/TRBV6-3	TGTGCCAGCAGCCGCGACAGGGTCCGGGAGACCCAGTACTTC	CASSRDRVRETQYF
TRBD1	TRBJ1-2	-	TRBV5-4	TGTGCCAGCAGCTTAGACAGGGGGGATGGCTACACCTTC	CASSLDRGDGYTF
-	TRBJ1-1	-	TRBV5-4	TGTGCCAGCAGCTCAATAACGACGAACACTGAAGCTTTCTTT	CASSSITTNTEAFF
-	TRBJ1-1	-	TRBV19	TGTGCCAGTAGTATGTTGGGCGGGGGAGACACTGAAGCTTTCTTT	CASSMLGGGDTEAFF
-	TRBJ1-4	-	TRBV19	TGTGCCAGTAGTATAGGGTTTGGCAGAGATAATGAAAAACTGTTTTTT	CASSIGFGRDNEKLFF
-	TRBJ1-1	-	TRBV6-6	TGTGCCAGCAGTTACAGGGCTGGGGACACTGAAGCTTTCTTT	CASSYRAGDTEAFF
-	TRBJ1-3	-	TRBV18	TGTGCCAGCTCACCGCAATTTAGAAACACCATATATTTT	CASSPQFRNTIYF
-	TRBJ2-7	once	TRBV6-5	TGTGCCAGCAGTTACGGGCAGGGGAGGGTCAAGCAGTACTTC	CASSYGQGRVKQYF
-	TRBJ2-3	-	TRBV18	TGTGCCAGCTCAGGCACAGGGACAGATACGCAGTATTTT	CASSGTGTDTQYF
-	TRBJ2-2	-	TRBV9	TGTGCCAGCAGCTTCCGGACGGATAACACCGGGGAGCTGTTTTTT	CASSFRTDNTGELFF
TRBD1	TRBJ2-3	-	TRBV6-5	TGTGCCAGCAGTACGGGACAGACCTACACAGATACGCAGTATTTT	CASSTGQTYTDTQYF
-	TRBJ1-3	few	TRBV4-2	TGTGCCAGCAGCCAAGATCCACGGCCAGATGGAAACACCATATATTTT	CASSQDPRPDGNTIYF
-	TRBJ1-1	-	TRBV28	TGTGCCAGCAGTTTACAGAGTTATAACACTGAAGCTTTCTTT	CASSLQSYNTEAFF
TRBD1	TRBJ2-5	-	TRBV5-4	TGTGCCAGCAGCTCCGGGACAGGGGGTGTAGAGACCCAGTACTTC	CASSSGTGGVETQYF
TRBD1	TRBJ1-2	-	TRBV5-1	TGCGCCAGCAGCTTGGAGGGGGCCGGCTATGGCTACACCTTC	CASSLEGAGYGYTF
TRBD2	TRBJ2-1	-	TRBV27	TGTGCCAGCAGTTCCGGGACTAGCGGGGTTCCCCTCTACAATGAGCAGTTCTTC	CASSSGTSGVPLYNEQFF
-	TRBJ1-5	-	TRBV7-2	TGTGAGGTAGCCGAGCCCCAGCATTTT	CEVAEPQHF
-	TRBJ1-5	-	TRBV19	TGTGCCAGTAGTATACAGTCAGTCAGCAATCAGCCCCAGCATTTT	CASSIQSVSNQPQHF
TRBD1	TRBJ2-2	-	TRBV5-6	TGTGCCAGCAGCTGGACAGGGAGTCTTTTCACCGGGGAGCTGTTTTTT	CASSWTGSLFTGELFF
-	TRBJ1-3	-	TRBV2	TGTGCCAGCAGAGCCAGGGCCATCGGGGGAAACACCATATATTTT	CASRARAIGGNTIYF
TRBD2	TRBJ2-5	-	TRBV7-9	TGTGCCAGCAGCCTATTACTAGCGGGGGGGAAAGAGACCCAGTACTTC	CASSLLLAGGKETQYF
-	TRBJ1-2	-	TRBV5-4	TGTGCCAGCAGCTTGGGATTGTCCCCTAACTATGGCTACACCTTC	CASSLGLSPNYGYTF
TRBD1	TRBJ2-7	-	TRBV5-6	TGTGCCAGCAGCTTCTTGGACAGGGAGTACGAGCAGTACTTC	CASSFLDREYEQYF
-	TRBJ2-2	-	TRBV7-2	TGTGCCAGCAGCCGAGACACCGGGGAGCTGTTTTTT	CASSRDTGELFF
-	TRBJ2-7	-	TRBV6-2/TRBV6-3	TGTGCCAGCACCCCCGGAGAGGCGGAAACCTACGAGCAGTACTTC	CASTPGEAETYEQYF
TRBD1	TRBJ1-5	few	TRBV7-2	TGTGCCAGCAGCTCCGGACAGGGGGCGCATCAGCCCCAGCATTTT	CASSSGQGAHQPQHF
-	TRBJ2-7	-	TRBV7-9	TGTGCCAGCAGTTCTCTCTCCTACGAGCAGTACTTC	CASSSLSYEQYF
TRBD1	TRBJ1-2	-	TRBV18	TGTGCCAGCTCACCAACGGGACAGGGCGAATCGGGCTACACCTTC	CASSPTGQGESGYTF
-	TRBJ2-3	-	TRBV12-5	TGTGCTAGTGGGAGGACTAATGGCTTGCTCATTGATACGCAGTATTTT	CASGRTNGLLIDTQYF
-	TRBJ1-3	-	TRBV7-6	TGTGCCAGCAGCTTGACTCCATCGGGGGGGGGCTCTGGAAACACCATATATTTT	CASSLTPSGGGSGNTIYF
TRBD1	TRBJ1-4	-	TRBV6-1	TGTGCCAGCAGTTCCCCGGGACAGGGGCGCGAAAAACTGTTTTTT	CASSSPGQGREKLFF